A selection of T cell receptor beta chains follows, all from one sample in a study of siplizumab effects on memory and regulatory T cells. Measured with immunoSEQ multiplex PCR; TCRdb has only the in-frame clones, and not every one. The sample includes more than 90,000 clones, around nine tenths of them seen just once. The sequenced material came from non-Treg CD4+ T cells sorted from blood. These receptors were collected from a human donor in good health. Both conserved end residues are part of each CDR3. A D gene is named only where the DNA matches it firmly. A clone size is listed for some rows: how often the clone was seen (once, few, many), or a class if it is expanded.

clone size	V gene	D gene	J gene	CDR3 DNA	CDR3 protein
NA	TRBV18	NA	TRBJ2-5	TGTGCCAGCTCACCCATGGGACGACAAGAGACCCAGTACTTC	CASSPMGRQETQYF
NA	TRBV5-1	NA	TRBJ2-7	TGCGCCAGCAGCCCTTTCGCCAGGGCCCCATCCGAGCAGTACTTC	CASSPFARAPSEQYF
NA	TRBV21-1	NA	TRBJ2-7	TGTGCCAGCAGCAAAGTAAGCTACGAGCAGTACTTC	CASSKVSYEQYF
NA	TRBV9	TRBD2	TRBJ2-3	TGTGCCAGCAGTCCCGACTTTAGCGGGGCTGGAGATACGCAGTATTTT	CASSPDFSGAGDTQYF
NA	TRBV5-1	NA	TRBJ2-5	TGCGCCAGCAGCTTTCAGGGTCCCGAGACCCAGTACTTC	CASSFQGPETQYF
NA	TRBV4-1	NA	TRBJ2-1	TGCGCCAGCAGCCAAGCTACAGGGTATGGGAGGAATGAGCAGTTCTTC	CASSQATGYGRNEQFF
NA	TRBV7-3	TRBD2	TRBJ2-1	TGTGCCAGCAGCTTAACCATCAGCGGGAGAAGGAATGAGCAGTTCTTC	CASSLTISGRRNEQFF
NA	TRBV5-1	TRBD2	TRBJ2-5	TGCGCCAGCACCTTTCAGGGACTACAAGAGACCCAGTACTTC	CASTFQGLQETQYF
NA	TRBV5-1	NA	TRBJ2-5	TGCGCCAGCAGCCCCCAGGGTCAGGAGACCCAGTACTTC	CASSPQGQETQYF
NA	TRBV5-4	NA	TRBJ2-4	TGTGCCAGCAGCTTGGCGGGGGTAGACATTCAGTACTTC	CASSLAGVDIQYF
NA	TRBV28	TRBD2	TRBJ2-5	TGTGCCAGCAGGCTAGCGGGGGGGGAGACCCAGTACTTC	CASRLAGGETQYF
NA	TRBV7-2	NA	TRBJ2-6	TGTGCCAGCGGTCCAGGGTCTGGGGCCAACGTCCTGACTTTC	CASGPGSGANVLTF
NA	TRBV6-5	NA	TRBJ2-3	TGTGCCAGCAGTTACGGGCGGATTGGCACAGATACGCAGTATTTT	CASSYGRIGTDTQYF
NA	TRBV28	NA	TRBJ1-5	TGTGCCACCGACGTGGGGAATCAGCCCCAGCATTTT	CATDVGNQPQHF
NA	TRBV30	TRBD1	TRBJ2-7	TGTGCCCGGACAGGGGGTGATTCCTACGAGCAGTACTTC	CARTGGDSYEQYF
NA	TRBV9	NA	TRBJ2-1	TGTGCCAGCAGCGTAGATGGCGGAACCTACAATGAGCAGTTCTTC	CASSVDGGTYNEQFF
NA	TRBV28	NA	TRBJ2-7	TGTGCCAGCAGTCCGAGCGACTCCTACGAGCAGTACTTC	CASSPSDSYEQYF
NA	TRBV5-4	NA	TRBJ2-5	TGTGCCAGCAGCTCCGCCGAGACCCAGTACTTC	CASSSAETQYF
once	TRBV19	TRBD1	TRBJ2-7	TGTGCCAGTAGCCCGGGGACAGGGGTCAGCTCCTACGAGCAGTACTTC	CASSPGTGVSSYEQYF
NA	TRBV5-1	TRBD1	TRBJ2-6	TGCGCCAGCAGCCCGGTGACAGGGAACTCTGGGGCCAACGTCCTGACTTTC	CASSPVTGNSGANVLTF
NA	TRBV5-5	TRBD2	TRBJ2-5	TGTGCCAGCAGCCAGTGGACTAGCGGGAGGGAGGAGACCCAGTACTTC	CASSQWTSGREETQYF
NA	TRBV28	TRBD1	TRBJ1-5	TGTGCCAGCAGGAGGACAGGGGTTGTTCAGCCCCAGCATTTT	CASRRTGVVQPQHF
NA	TRBV28	NA	TRBJ1-2	TGTGCCAGCATCTCCGGGGTGTACTATGGCTACACCTTC	CASISGVYYGYTF
NA	TRBV6-5	TRBD2	TRBJ2-1	TGTGCCAGCAGATCCCGACTAGCGGGAGTAGGTGAGCAGTTCTTC	CASRSRLAGVGEQFF
NA	TRBV28	NA	TRBJ2-3	TGTGCCAGCAGTTCCCACACGCGGGACCGAGATACGCAGTATTTT	CASSSHTRDRDTQYF
NA	TRBV5-1	TRBD1	TRBJ1-4	TGCGCCAGCAGCTTGGGCGACAGGGGAGGTGAAAAACTGTTTTTT	CASSLGDRGGEKLFF
NA	TRBV29-1	NA	TRBJ2-5	TGCAGCGTTGAGGGGGATCGGTTGCTAGTAGAGACCCAGTACTTC	CSVEGDRLLVETQYF
NA	TRBV28	NA	TRBJ2-5	TGTGCCAGCAAAAACAGGGACTTACTCCAAGAGACCCAGTACTTC	CASKNRDLLQETQYF
NA	TRBV18	TRBD2	TRBJ2-3	TGTGCCAGCTCACCACTTAAGGCGGGAGGGCAGACAGATACGCAGTATTTT	CASSPLKAGGQTDTQYF
NA	TRBV28	NA	TRBJ1-2	TGTGCCAGCAGTACCGCCCCAGGGGCAGGTGGCTACACCTTC	CASSTAPGAGGYTF
NA	TRBV7-2	NA	TRBJ1-3	TGTGCCAGCAGCTCGTGGACCTCTGGAAACACCATATATTTT	CASSSWTSGNTIYF
NA	TRBV7-8	NA	TRBJ2-1	TGTGCCAGCAACTCACGAAACTACAATGAGCAGTTCTTC	CASNSRNYNEQFF
NA	TRBV15	TRBD1	TRBJ1-4	TGTGCCACCAGCAGTACCGGGACAGGGTTCGAAAAACTGTTTTTT	CATSSTGTGFEKLFF
NA	TRBV30	NA	TRBJ2-7	TGTGCCTGGAGTGTATATCATTCCACACGAGTCGAGCAGTACTTC	CAWSVYHSTRVEQYF
NA	TRBV30	NA	TRBJ1-5	TGTGCCTGGAGTTCGACCTCCCGCCAGCCCCAGCATTTT	CAWSSTSRQPQHF
once	TRBV7-6	TRBD2	TRBJ2-1	TGTGCCAGCAGCGCCGATCTAGCGGGATTCTACAATGAGCAGTTCTTC	CASSADLAGFYNEQFF
NA	TRBV5-1	NA	TRBJ2-2	TGCGCCAGCAGCTTTTCCCCGGGGGTGAACACCGGGGAGCTGTTTTTT	CASSFSPGVNTGELFF
NA	TRBV10-1	TRBD2	TRBJ2-7	TGCGCCACCCGGGGGGGGTTCTACGAGCAGTACTTC	CATRGGFYEQYF